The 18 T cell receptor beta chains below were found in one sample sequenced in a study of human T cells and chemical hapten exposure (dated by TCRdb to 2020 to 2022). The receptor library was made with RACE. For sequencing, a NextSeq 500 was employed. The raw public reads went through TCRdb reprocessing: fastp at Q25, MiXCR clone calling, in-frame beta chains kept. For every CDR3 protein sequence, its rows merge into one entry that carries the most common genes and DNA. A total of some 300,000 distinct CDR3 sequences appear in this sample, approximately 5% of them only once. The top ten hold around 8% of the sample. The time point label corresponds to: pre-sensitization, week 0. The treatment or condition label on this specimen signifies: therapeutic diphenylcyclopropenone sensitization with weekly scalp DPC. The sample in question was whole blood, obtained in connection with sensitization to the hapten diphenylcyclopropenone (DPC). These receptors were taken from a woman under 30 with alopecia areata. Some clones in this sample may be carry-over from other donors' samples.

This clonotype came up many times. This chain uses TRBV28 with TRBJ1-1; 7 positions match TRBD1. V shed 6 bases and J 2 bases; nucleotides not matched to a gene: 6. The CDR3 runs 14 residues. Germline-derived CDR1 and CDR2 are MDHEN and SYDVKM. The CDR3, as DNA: TGTGCCAGCAGCGATACAGGGGTCAACACTGAAGCTTTCTTT. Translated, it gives CASSDTGVNTEAFF.

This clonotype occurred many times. The DNA of the CDR3 is TGTGCCAGCAGCGTCGGGACAGGAGGACAAGAGACCCAGTACTTC. Translation: CASSVGTGGQETQYF. The rearrangement links TRBV9 to TRBJ2-5, with TRBD1 identical over 8 bases. With V trimmed by 2 bases and J by 2 bases, 5 bases remained unmatched. The CDR3 is 15 amino acids. CDR1 SGDLS and CDR2 YYNGEE come from the germline V gene.

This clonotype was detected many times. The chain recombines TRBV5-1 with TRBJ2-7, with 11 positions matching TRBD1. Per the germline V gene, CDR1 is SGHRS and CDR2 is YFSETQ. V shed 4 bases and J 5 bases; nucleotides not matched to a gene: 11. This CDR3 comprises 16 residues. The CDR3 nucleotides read TGCGCCAGCAGCACGGGACAGGGGGTCCAGCTGGACGAGCAGTACTTC. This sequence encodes CASSTGQGVQLDEQYF.

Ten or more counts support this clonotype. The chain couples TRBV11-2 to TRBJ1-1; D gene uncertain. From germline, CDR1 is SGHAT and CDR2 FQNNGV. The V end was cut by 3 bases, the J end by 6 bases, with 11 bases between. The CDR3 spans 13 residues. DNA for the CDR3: TGTGCCAGCAGCTTTATAGGGAGACCTGAAGCTTTCTTT. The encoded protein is CASSFIGRPEAFF.

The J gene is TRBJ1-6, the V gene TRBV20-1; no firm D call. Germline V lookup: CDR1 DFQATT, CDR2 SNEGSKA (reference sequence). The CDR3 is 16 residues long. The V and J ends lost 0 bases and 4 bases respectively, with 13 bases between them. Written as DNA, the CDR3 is TGCAGTGCTAGAGATCGGCCGACGTATTATAATTCACCCCTCCACTTT. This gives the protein CSARDRPTYYNSPLHF.

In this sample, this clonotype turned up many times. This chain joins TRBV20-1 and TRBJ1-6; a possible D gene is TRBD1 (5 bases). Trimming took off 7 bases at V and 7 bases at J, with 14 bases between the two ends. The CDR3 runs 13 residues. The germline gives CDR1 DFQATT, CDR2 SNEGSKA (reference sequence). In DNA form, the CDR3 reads TGCAGTGGTAGTTCGGACAAAAATTCACCCCTCCACTTT. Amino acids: CSGSSDKNSPLHF.

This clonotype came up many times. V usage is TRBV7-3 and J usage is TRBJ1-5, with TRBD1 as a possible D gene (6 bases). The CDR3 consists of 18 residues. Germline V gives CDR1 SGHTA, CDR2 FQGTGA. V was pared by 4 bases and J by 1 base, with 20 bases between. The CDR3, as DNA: TGTGCCAGCAGCTCCCCAGAGACAGGTGCACTAAGCAATCAGCCCCAGCATTTT. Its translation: CASSSPETGALSNQPQHF.

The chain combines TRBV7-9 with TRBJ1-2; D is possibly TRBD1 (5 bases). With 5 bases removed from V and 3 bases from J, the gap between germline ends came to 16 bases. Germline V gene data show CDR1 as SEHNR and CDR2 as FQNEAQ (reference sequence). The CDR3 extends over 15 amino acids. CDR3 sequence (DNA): TGTGCCAGCAGCGCGGACAACCCATTCGACTATGGCTACACCTTC. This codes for CASSADNPFDYGYTF. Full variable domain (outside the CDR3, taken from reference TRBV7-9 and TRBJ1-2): DTGVSQNPRHKITKRGQNVTFRCDPISEHNRLYWYRQTLGQGPEFLTYFQNEAQLEKSRLLSDRFSAERPKGSFSTLEIQRTEQGDSAMYLCASSADNPFDYGYTFGSGTRLTVV.

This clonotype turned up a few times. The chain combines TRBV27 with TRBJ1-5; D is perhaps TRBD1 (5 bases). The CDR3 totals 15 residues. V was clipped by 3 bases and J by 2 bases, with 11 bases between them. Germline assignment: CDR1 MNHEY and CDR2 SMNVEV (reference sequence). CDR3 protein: CASSFDSTGNQPQHF. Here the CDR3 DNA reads TGTGCCAGCAGTTTCGATTCGACAGGCAATCAGCCCCAGCATTTT.

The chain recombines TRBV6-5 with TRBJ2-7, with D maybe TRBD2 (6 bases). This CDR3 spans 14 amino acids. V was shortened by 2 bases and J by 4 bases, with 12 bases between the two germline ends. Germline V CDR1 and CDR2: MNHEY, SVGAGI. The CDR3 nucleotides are TGTGCCAGCAGTTACGCGGGGTCTGGGTACGAGCAGTACTTC. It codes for CASSYAGSGYEQYF.

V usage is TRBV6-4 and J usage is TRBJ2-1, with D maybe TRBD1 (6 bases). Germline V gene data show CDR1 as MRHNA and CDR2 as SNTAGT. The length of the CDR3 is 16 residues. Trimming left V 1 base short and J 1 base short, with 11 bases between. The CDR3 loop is CASSDLGGTSYNEQFF. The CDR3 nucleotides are TGTGCCAGCAGTGACTTAGGGGGAACATCCTACAATGAGCAGTTCTTC.

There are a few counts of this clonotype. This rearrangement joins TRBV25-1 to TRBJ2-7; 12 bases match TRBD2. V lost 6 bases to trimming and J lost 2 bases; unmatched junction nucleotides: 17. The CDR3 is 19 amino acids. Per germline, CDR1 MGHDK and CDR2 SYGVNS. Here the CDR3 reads CASRNPFWTSGEYPYEQYF. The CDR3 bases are TGTGCCAGCAGGAACCCCTTTTGGACTAGCGGGGAATACCCCTACGAGCAGTACTTC.

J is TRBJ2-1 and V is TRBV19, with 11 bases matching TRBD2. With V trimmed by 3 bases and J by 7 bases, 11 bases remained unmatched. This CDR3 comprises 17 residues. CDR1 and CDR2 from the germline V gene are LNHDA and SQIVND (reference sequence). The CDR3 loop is CASSMTSGALRGNEQFF. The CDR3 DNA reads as TGTGCCAGTAGTATGACTAGCGGGGCCCTGAGGGGGAATGAGCAGTTCTTC. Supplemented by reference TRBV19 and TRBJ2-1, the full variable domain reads DGGITQSPKYLFRKEGQNVTLSCEQNLNHDAMYWYRQDPGQGLRLIYYSQIVNDFQKGDIAEGYSVSREKKESFPLTVTSAQKNPTAFYLCASSMTSGALRGNEQFFGPGTRLTVL.

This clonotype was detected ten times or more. Written as DNA, the CDR3 is TGTGCCAGCAGTTTATATCCGACAGCCTATGGCTACACCTTC. It specifies CASSLYPTAYGYTF. This rearrangement joins TRBV27 to TRBJ1-2; D may be TRBD1 (5 bases). Trimming took 1 base from V and 4 from J, leaving 10 bases between them. Germline V gene data show CDR1 as MNHEY and CDR2 as SMNVEV (reference sequence). This CDR3 has 14 residues.

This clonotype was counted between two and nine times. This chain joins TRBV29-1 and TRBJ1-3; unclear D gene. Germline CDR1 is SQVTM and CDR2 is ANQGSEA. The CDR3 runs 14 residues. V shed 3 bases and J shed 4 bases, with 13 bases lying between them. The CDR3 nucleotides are TGCAGCGTTGAGCAAGGTGCCTTCGGAAACACCATATATTTT. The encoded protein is CSVEQGAFGNTIYF.

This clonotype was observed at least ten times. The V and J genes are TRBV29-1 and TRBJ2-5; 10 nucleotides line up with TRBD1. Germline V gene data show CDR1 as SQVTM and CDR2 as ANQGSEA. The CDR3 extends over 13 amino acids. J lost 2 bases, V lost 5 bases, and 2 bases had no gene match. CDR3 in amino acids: CSVPGQGQETQYF. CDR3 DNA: TGCAGCGTTCCGGGACAGGGGCAAGAGACCCAGTACTTC.

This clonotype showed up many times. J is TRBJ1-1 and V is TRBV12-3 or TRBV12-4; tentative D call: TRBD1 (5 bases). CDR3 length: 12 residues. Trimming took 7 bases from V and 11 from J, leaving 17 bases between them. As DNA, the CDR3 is TGTGCCAGCATTCTACGGGGCCCGGAGGCTTTCTTT. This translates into CASILRGPEAFF.

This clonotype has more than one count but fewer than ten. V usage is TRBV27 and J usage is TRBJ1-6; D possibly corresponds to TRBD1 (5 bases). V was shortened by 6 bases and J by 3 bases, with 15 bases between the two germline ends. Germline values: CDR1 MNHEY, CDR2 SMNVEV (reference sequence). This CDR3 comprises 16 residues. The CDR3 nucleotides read TGTGCCAGCAGGACCACAGGAGAGGGCTATAATTCACCCCTCCACTTT. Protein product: CASRTTGEGYNSPLHF.